These T cell receptor beta chains were read from a single sample in a study of chemoradiotherapy in HPV16-positive cancers. Sequencing was performed with immunoSEQ multiplex PCR; in TCRdb, only in-frame clones are kept and a portion is missing. This table holds about 20,000 clones, roughly 89% found once. This specimen consisted of blood, obtained from a patient who underwent chemoradiotherapy. These receptors were taken from a human donor with HPV-associated anogenital cancer. CDR3s include the opening cysteine and the closing phenylalanine or tryptophan. Fields, in order: D gene, J gene, clone size, V gene, CDR3 DNA, CDR3 protein. A D gene is named only where the DNA matches it firmly. The size field is filled for only some rows; it gives once, few, many or a size class.

D: TRBD2
J: TRBJ2-7
size: -
V: TRBV7-9
DNA: TGTGCCAGCAGCTTAGTCGGGGGACTAGGCTACGAGCAGTACTTC
CDR3: CASSLVGGLGYEQYF

D: TRBD2
J: TRBJ2-3
size: -
V: TRBV4-1
DNA: TGCGCCAGCAGCCAAGGCGAACCGGGACTAGCGTACGCAGATACGCAGTATTTT
CDR3: CASSQGEPGLAYADTQYF

D: -
J: TRBJ1-1
size: -
V: TRBV4-1
DNA: TGCGCCAGCAGCCAAGACCCGGGACCGAACACTGAAGCTTTCTTT
CDR3: CASSQDPGPNTEAFF

D: -
J: TRBJ2-2
size: -
V: TRBV7-3
DNA: TGTGCCAGCAGCCCAGGGACATTGGGCCCTAACACCGGGGAGCTGTTTTTT
CDR3: CASSPGTLGPNTGELFF

D: -
J: TRBJ1-6
size: -
V: TRBV5-1
DNA: TGCGCCAGCAGCTTGGAAGGTCCAAGTGGACGGTCTAATTCACCCCTCCACTTT
CDR3: CASSLEGPSGRSNSPLHF

D: -
J: TRBJ1-2
size: once
V: TRBV19
DNA: TGTGCCAGTAGTCAGGGTATGAGTCGAGATGGCTACACCTTC
CDR3: CASSQGMSRDGYTF

D: -
J: TRBJ2-7
size: -
V: TRBV15
DNA: TGTGCCACCAGCAGAGTGATCGGGGATAGGTCCTACGAGCAGTACTTC
CDR3: CATSRVIGDRSYEQYF

D: -
J: TRBJ1-1
size: once
V: TRBV11-2
DNA: TGTGCCAGCAGCTTGGAAAGGAGAGTACGGGCTTTCTTT
CDR3: CASSLERRVRAFF

D: -
J: TRBJ2-3
size: -
V: TRBV27
DNA: TGTGCCAGCAGTTTATCGCCAAGCGCAGATACGCAGTATTTT
CDR3: CASSLSPSADTQYF

D: -
J: TRBJ2-7
size: -
V: TRBV10-3
DNA: TGTGCCAGCTCGTTTCAGGACTACGAGCAGTACTTC
CDR3: CASSFQDYEQYF

D: TRBD1
J: TRBJ2-7
size: -
V: TRBV10-2
DNA: TGCGCCAGCAGTGGCCGGCGGGACAGGGTCTCCTACGAGCAGTACTTC
CDR3: CASSGRRDRVSYEQYF

D: TRBD2
J: TRBJ2-1
size: -
V: TRBV27
DNA: TGTGCCAGCAGTTTATGGGGTAGCGGGAGGGCTACGGGGAATGAGCAGTTCTTC
CDR3: CASSLWGSGRATGNEQFF

D: -
J: TRBJ2-7
size: once
V: TRBV5-4
DNA: TGTGCCAGCAGCTTGTTCGGCAGGTCAAACGAGCAGTACTTC
CDR3: CASSLFGRSNEQYF

D: -
J: TRBJ2-2
size: -
V: TRBV5-1
DNA: TGCGCCAGCAGCTTGGGTGGGGCCGGGGAGCTGTTTTTT
CDR3: CASSLGGAGELFF

D: TRBD2
J: TRBJ2-2
size: once
V: TRBV30
DNA: TGTGCCTGGAGTGGACTAGCGGGGGGGCCAGGCGGGGAGCTGTTTTTT
CDR3: CAWSGLAGGPGGELFF

D: -
J: TRBJ2-7
size: -
V: TRBV5-1
DNA: TGCGCCAGCAGCTTGGTACCGGGCCCCTACGAGCAGTACTTC
CDR3: CASSLVPGPYEQYF

D: -
J: TRBJ1-2
size: -
V: TRBV6-5
DNA: TGTGCCAGCAGTCCGCGGACGGGTATGGCTGGCTACACCTTC
CDR3: CASSPRTGMAGYTF

D: -
J: TRBJ1-5
size: -
V: TRBV9
DNA: TGTGCCAGCAGCGTAGGTTGGGAGAGCAATCAGCCCCAGCATTTT
CDR3: CASSVGWESNQPQHF

D: -
J: TRBJ2-2
size: -
V: TRBV10-3
DNA: TGTGCCATCAGCGGGGGACTCACCGGGGAGCTGTTTTTT
CDR3: CAISGGLTGELFF

D: -
J: TRBJ2-1
size: -
V: TRBV28
DNA: TGTGCCAGCACCAACCCCCTGGATTCTGACACACCGTACAATGAGCAGTTCTTC
CDR3: CASTNPLDSDTPYNEQFF

D: TRBD2
J: TRBJ2-5
size: -
V: TRBV6-6
DNA: TGTGCCAGCAGTTACTTGTTACTAGCGGGAGTAGAGACCCAGTACTTC
CDR3: CASSYLLLAGVETQYF

D: -
J: TRBJ1-3
size: -
V: TRBV5-1
DNA: TGCGCCAGCAGCTTGGATGGGGGCGCGGGAAACACCATATATTTT
CDR3: CASSLDGGAGNTIYF

D: -
J: TRBJ2-1
size: -
V: TRBV11-3
DNA: TGTGCCAGCAGCTTAGGGTCCCCTCGGGATGAGCAGTTCTTC
CDR3: CASSLGSPRDEQFF

D: -
J: TRBJ2-2
size: -
V: TRBV18
DNA: TGTGCCAGCTCACCGGAGACATCGAACACCGGGGAGCTGTTTTTT
CDR3: CASSPETSNTGELFF

D: -
J: TRBJ2-7
size: -
V: TRBV27
DNA: TGTGCCAGCAGTCCCCGGACTACCTACAACAACTACGAGCAGTACTTC
CDR3: CASSPRTTYNNYEQYF

D: -
J: TRBJ1-6
size: -
V: TRBV6-6
DNA: TGTGCCAGCAGTTACCTCCGAGGGGATAATTCACCCCTCCACTTT
CDR3: CASSYLRGDNSPLHF

D: -
J: TRBJ1-2
size: -
V: TRBV30
DNA: TGTGCCTGGAGTGACTTTGGCGCTCCCCCTCTCTATGGCTACACCTTC
CDR3: CAWSDFGAPPLYGYTF

D: -
J: TRBJ1-2
size: -
V: TRBV12-5
DNA: TGTGCTAGTGGTTTGGTACTGGGGGGCGAATACTATGGCTACACCTTC
CDR3: CASGLVLGGEYYGYTF

D: -
J: TRBJ1-1
size: -
V: TRBV5-4
DNA: TGTGCCAGCAGCCACGGACCGACGAACACTGAAGCTTTCTTT
CDR3: CASSHGPTNTEAFF

D: TRBD1
J: TRBJ2-7
size: few
V: TRBV27
DNA: TGTGCCAGCAGCCGGGGGGTGGACAGGGGGCAATACGAGCAGTACTTC
CDR3: CASSRGVDRGQYEQYF

D: -
J: TRBJ1-1
size: -
V: TRBV18
DNA: TGTGCCAGCTCACCACGCGTGATCGCAAGCACTGAAGCTTTCTTT
CDR3: CASSPRVIASTEAFF

D: -
J: TRBJ1-1
size: once
V: TRBV7-9
DNA: TGTGCCAGCAGCTGGGACAACACTGAAGCTTTCTTT
CDR3: CASSWDNTEAFF

D: -
J: TRBJ1-4
size: -
V: TRBV7-9
DNA: TGTGCCAGCAGCCCAGCCGGCCAGGGTAGCGAAAAACTGTTTTTT
CDR3: CASSPAGQGSEKLFF